This TCR beta chain was sequenced for a study of cytomegalovirus exposure and HLA in healthy donors. Findings and caveats of the study: In a later analysis, specific HLA alleles were associated with around 17,000 TCR beta sequences at a 0.05 false discovery rate.

The PCR employed 60 Vbeta primers together with 13 Jbeta primers. Clones were sequenced by immunoSEQ multiplex PCR, and TCRdb holds only the in-frame ones, with some missing. The sample lists under 150,000 clones, 75% to 85% occurring once. This clone has only a few counts. Its target is unknown. This CDR3 region has 16 residues. V lost 0 bases, J lost 5 bases, and 10 bases stayed unmatched. Germline V gene data show CDR1 as SGDLS and CDR2 as YYNGEE. J is TRBJ2-5 and V is TRBV9; 7 nucleotides match TRBD2. Specimen: PBMCs. This clonotype was obtained from a woman between 50 and 59 years old in good health and CMV-seropositive. CDR3 bases: TGTGCCAGCAGCGTAGGTTCGGGGGGAGGTGTGGAGACCCAGTACTTC. Protein product: CASSVGSGGGVETQYF.